This T cell receptor beta chain was sequenced for a study of blood T cell repertoires in COVID-19. The wider study: Samples representing acute and convalescent COVID-19 were sourced from the United States, Italy and Spain. PBMCs, B-cell-depleted T cells, or T cells provided the cDNA or gDNA that made up the material.

Assay: immunoSEQ multiplex PCR; the TCRdb copy retains only in-frame clones and omits some. The table has some 200,000 clones, approximately 86% seen once. V was pared by 4 bases and J by 4 bases, with 6 bases between. The length of the CDR3 is 12 residues. Germline V CDR1 and CDR2: KGHDR, SFDVKD. The sequencing input was peripheral blood. The rearrangement joins TRBV24-1 to TRBJ1-1; tentatively, D is TRBD1 (5 bases). The sequence was collected from a man aged 40-55 years with active or convalescent COVID-19. The CDR3 protein is CATSDQGTEAFF. The DNA of the CDR3 is TGTGCCACCAGTGACCAGGGCACTGAAGCTTTCTTT.